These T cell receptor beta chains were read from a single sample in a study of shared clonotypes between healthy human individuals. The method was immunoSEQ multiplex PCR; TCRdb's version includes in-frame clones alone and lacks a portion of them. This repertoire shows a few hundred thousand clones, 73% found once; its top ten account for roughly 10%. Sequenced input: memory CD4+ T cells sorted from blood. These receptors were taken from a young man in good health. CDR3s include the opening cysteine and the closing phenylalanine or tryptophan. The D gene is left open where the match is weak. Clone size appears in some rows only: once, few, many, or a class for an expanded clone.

cdr3_aa: CARSESGSYGYTF
cdr3_nt: TGTGCCCGCAGTGAGTCAGGTTCCTATGGCTACACCTTC
d_call: NA
j_call: TRBJ1-2
v_call: TRBV6-5
clone_size: NA

cdr3_aa: CAWSGTGVSGANVLTF
cdr3_nt: TGTGCCTGGAGTGGGACAGGGGTCTCTGGGGCCAACGTCCTGACTTTC
d_call: TRBD1
j_call: TRBJ2-6
v_call: TRBV30
clone_size: many

cdr3_aa: CASSVTVSTEAFF
cdr3_nt: TGTGCCAGCAGTGTTACGGTCAGCACTGAAGCTTTCTTT
d_call: NA
j_call: TRBJ1-1
v_call: TRBV2
clone_size: NA

cdr3_aa: CASSRQGNEQFF
cdr3_nt: TGTGCCAGCAGCCGCCAGGGGAATGAGCAGTTCTTC
d_call: NA
j_call: TRBJ2-1
v_call: TRBV5-6
clone_size: few

cdr3_aa: CASRESRAYTEAFF
cdr3_nt: TGTGCCAGCAGGGAATCTAGAGCCTACACTGAAGCTTTCTTT
d_call: NA
j_call: TRBJ1-1
v_call: TRBV19
clone_size: NA

cdr3_aa: CAISEHSSTYEQYF
cdr3_nt: TGTGCCATCAGTGAGCACAGCAGCACCTACGAGCAGTACTTC
d_call: NA
j_call: TRBJ2-7
v_call: TRBV10-3
clone_size: NA

cdr3_aa: CASSGGRGAEKLFF
cdr3_nt: TGTGCCAGCAGCGGGGGCAGGGGAGCGGAAAAACTGTTTTTT
d_call: NA
j_call: TRBJ1-4
v_call: TRBV7-8
clone_size: NA

cdr3_aa: CASSGQVDPDTQYF
cdr3_nt: TGCGCCAGCAGTGGACAGGTGGATCCAGATACGCAGTATTTT
d_call: NA
j_call: TRBJ2-3
v_call: TRBV10-2
clone_size: NA

cdr3_aa: CAIADRGNQPQHF
cdr3_nt: TGTGCCATCGCGGACAGGGGCAATCAGCCCCAGCATTTT
d_call: TRBD1
j_call: TRBJ1-5
v_call: TRBV10-3
clone_size: NA

cdr3_aa: CASSKGSTDTQYF
cdr3_nt: TGTGCCAGTAGTAAAGGGAGCACAGATACGCAGTATTTT
d_call: NA
j_call: TRBJ2-3
v_call: TRBV19
clone_size: NA

cdr3_aa: CASSHSWGNYEQYF
cdr3_nt: TGTGCCAGCAGTCATTCGTGGGGGAACTACGAGCAGTACTTC
d_call: NA
j_call: TRBJ2-7
v_call: TRBV27
clone_size: NA

cdr3_aa: CAISGTSGRMADTQYF
cdr3_nt: TGTGCCATCAGTGGGACTAGCGGGAGGATGGCAGATACGCAGTATTTT
d_call: TRBD2
j_call: TRBJ2-3
v_call: TRBV10-3
clone_size: NA

cdr3_aa: CASSLSDRVRTGELFF
cdr3_nt: TGTGCCAGCAGTTTATCAGACAGGGTCCGCACCGGGGAGCTGTTTTTT
d_call: TRBD1
j_call: TRBJ2-2
v_call: TRBV27
clone_size: NA

cdr3_aa: CASSYSALGGEQFF
cdr3_nt: TGTGCCAGCAGTTACTCCGCTCTCGGGGGAGAGCAGTTCTTC
d_call: NA
j_call: TRBJ2-1
v_call: TRBV6-5
clone_size: once

cdr3_aa: CASRAQGNQPQHF
cdr3_nt: TGTGCCAGCAGAGCACAGGGAAATCAGCCCCAGCATTTT
d_call: NA
j_call: TRBJ1-5
v_call: TRBV2
clone_size: NA

cdr3_aa: CASSQLRTSGSEETQYF
cdr3_nt: TGTGCCAGCAGCCAACTAAGGACTAGCGGGAGTGAGGAGACCCAGTACTTC
d_call: TRBD2
j_call: TRBJ2-5
v_call: TRBV14
clone_size: NA

cdr3_aa: CASSPEGLAGVEQFF
cdr3_nt: TGCGCCAGCAGCCCGGAGGGACTAGCGGGAGTCGAGCAGTTCTTC
d_call: TRBD2
j_call: TRBJ2-1
v_call: TRBV5-1
clone_size: NA

cdr3_aa: CASSSQESSYNEQFF
cdr3_nt: TGTGCCAGCAGTTCCCAGGAGAGCTCCTACAATGAGCAGTTCTTC
d_call: NA
j_call: TRBJ2-1
v_call: TRBV6-6
clone_size: NA

cdr3_aa: CASSRTSPNTGELFF
cdr3_nt: TGTGCCAGCAGCCGGACTAGCCCGAACACCGGGGAGCTGTTTTTT
d_call: TRBD2
j_call: TRBJ2-2
v_call: TRBV6-6
clone_size: NA

cdr3_aa: CASRASGESTDTQYF
cdr3_nt: TGTGCCAGCAGGGCTAGCGGGGAGAGCACAGATACGCAGTATTTT
d_call: TRBD2
j_call: TRBJ2-3
v_call: TRBV5-4
clone_size: NA

cdr3_aa: CASSGQGDQPQHF
cdr3_nt: TGTGCCAGCTCCGGACAGGGAGATCAGCCCCAGCATTTT
d_call: TRBD1
j_call: TRBJ1-5
v_call: TRBV2
clone_size: NA

cdr3_aa: CASTRLGDLNQPQHF
cdr3_nt: TGTGCCAGCACCCGCCTGGGGGACCTCAATCAGCCCCAGCATTTT
d_call: NA
j_call: TRBJ1-5
v_call: TRBV28
clone_size: NA

cdr3_aa: CASSLDGGPGFEQFF
cdr3_nt: TGCGCCAGCAGCTTGGATGGCGGGCCGGGATTTGAGCAGTTCTTC
d_call: NA
j_call: TRBJ2-1
v_call: TRBV5-1
clone_size: NA

cdr3_aa: CASKRVRGTTDTQYF
cdr3_nt: TGTGCCAGCAAGAGAGTCCGGGGAACGACAGATACGCAGTATTTT
d_call: NA
j_call: TRBJ2-3
v_call: TRBV28
clone_size: NA

cdr3_aa: CASSFRGQWSSYEQYF
cdr3_nt: TGTGCCAGCAGCTTCCGAGGACAGTGGAGCTCCTACGAGCAGTACTTC
d_call: NA
j_call: TRBJ2-7
v_call: TRBV5-5
clone_size: NA